This TCR beta chain comes out of a study of T cell changes during pregnancy in multiple sclerosis. V was trimmed by 5 bases and J by 5 bases, leaving 16 bases between them. CDR3 length equals 14 residues. CDR1 SGHVS and CDR2 FNYEAQ come from the germline V gene. The data were produced by immunoSEQ multiplex PCR, yet TCRdb's version contains in-frame clones alone and is incomplete. The repertoire holds around 50,000 clones, just over 90% seen once, with 3% to 4.5% in the top ten. The rearrangement joins TRBV7-6 to TRBJ2-7; possibly TRBD2 for D (6 bases). Here the sequenced sample was CD8+ T cells from peripheral blood mononuclear cells, taken in the second trimester of pregnancy. This receptor was identified in a female donor with multiple sclerosis, enrolled in a pregnancy study. CDR3 DNA: TGTGCCAGCAGCCCACCCCTAGCGCCCGACGAGCAGTACTTC. It codes for CASSPPLAPDEQYF. Variable domain in full (rest from reference TRBV7-6 and TRBJ2-7): GAGVSQSPRYKVTKRGQDVALRCDPISGHVSLYWYRQALGQGPEFLTYFNYEAQQDKSGLPNDRFSAERPEGSISTLTIQRTEQRDSAMYRCASSPPLAPDEQYFGPGTRLTVT.